This T cell receptor beta chain is drawn from a study of T cell responses to AZD1222 COVID-19 vaccine. Generated by immunoSEQ multiplex PCR, the TCRdb table keeps only in-frame clones and is missing some. The sample consists of approximately 81,000 clones, 90% to 95% of them appearing once. Study results and limitations: At 160-218 and 743-854, vaccine-associated CD4 TCRs were dominant, and they spanned spike. AZD1222 recipients seropositive at baseline numbered only five to seven. A mostly white British donor set with more females was recruited, and clonal diversity was possibly underestimated. Reportedly, close to half of spike-specific TCRs are directed against unmutated variant regions.

Note on this clone: Its specificity is not known.

V lost 6 bases to trimming and J lost 2 bases, with 7 bases between them. Germline V CDR1 and CDR2: SGHRS, YFSETQ. This CDR3 region has 12 residues. The source was peripheral blood, collected on day 0 of MenACWY control vaccination. This TCR came from an adult in good health. This rearrangement joins TRBV5-1 to TRBJ2-3; D uncertain. In DNA, the CDR3 is TGCGCCAGCACCTACAACACAGATACGCAGTATTTT. It codes for CASTYNTDTQYF.